The T cell receptor (beta chain) under discussion was sequenced for a study of beta chain features in type 1 diabetes. For the study at large: The patients were much like the healthy donors in age, gender and cell yields.

Sequencing targeted expressed TCRB transcripts, as all isolated RNA had been reverse transcribed. Produced via immunoSEQ multiplex PCR; TCRdb's table is partial and in-frame only. The sample contains 600,000 or so clones, roughly an eighth of which appear only once. Study outcomes and limitations: VDJ junctions from patients with type 1 diabetes contained fewer insertions and more deletions. When Type 1 diabetes patients were examined, their TCRB CDR3s proved moderately but significantly shorter in all four CD4+ subsets.

With 6 bases clipped from V and 3 bases from J, the junction kept 14 bases outside the gene matches. The V gene's germline CDR1 is MDHEN and CDR2 SYDVKM. This CDR3 has 17 amino acids. Points on this clone: The target antigen is unknown.

The TCR sequence derives from a man aged 18 to 29 with type 1 diabetes. The sample consisted of naive CD4+ T cells from blood. The rearrangement uses TRBV28 and TRBJ1-5; 7 bases match TRBD1. The CDR3 nucleotides are TGTGCCAGCAGGAATTCCGGGTTTGAGGGGGCCAATCAGCCCCAGCATTTT. This translates into CASRNSGFEGANQPQHF.